This T cell receptor beta chain originates from a study of blood T cell repertoires in COVID-19. Turning to the study itself: The United States, Italy and Spain supplied acute and convalescent COVID-19 samples.

Per the authors' pipeline: How many nucleated cells were present was estimated from reference gene primer amplification. The method was immunoSEQ multiplex PCR; TCRdb's version includes in-frame clones alone and lacks a portion of them. The V and J calls and clone size come from that table; D and trimming were worked out from the DNA. The sample includes roughly 500,000 clones, around 85% of them seen just once. Participant ages covered about 18 to 89 years across 25 or so US areas. Each participant's cohort was designated according to participant-reported clinical history. The CDR3 totals 14 residues. V shed 5 bases and J shed 2 bases, with 12 bases lying between them. Germline loops: CDR1 SGHNT, CDR2 YYREEE (reference sequence).

The sequencing input was PBMCs or T cells enriched from blood (not recorded which). The rearrangement uses TRBV5-4 and TRBJ2-3, with a tentative D call TRBD1 (6 bases). The sequence was collected from a woman aged 55-69 years who had recovered from COVID-19. The CDR3 nucleotides are TGTGCCAGCAGATCAACAGGGCTCACAGATACGCAGTATTTT. Amino acid sequence: CASRSTGLTDTQYF.